One sample yielded the 9 T cell receptor beta chains listed below, sequenced in a study of T-cell reconstitution after alpha-beta-depleted transplantation in children. Unique molecular identifiers were used to barcode this TCRbeta library. TCRdb analysed the PCR reads with MiXCR anew, one entry per CDR3 protein. The sample carries around 400,000 distinct CDR3 sequences, approximately 10% recorded once. The sample in question was PBMCs from the stem cell graft donor, obtained from the stem cell graft. These receptors were obtained from a human donor who donated a stem cell graft to a child with acute myeloid leukemia.

This clonotype has ten or more counts. V usage is TRBV5-6 and J usage is TRBJ2-1; 8 nucleotides line up with TRBD1. Germline trimming cut 4 bases from V and 7 bases from J; bases unmatched to any gene: 7. Germline CDR1 reads SGHDT; CDR2 reads YYEEEE. The CDR3 has 14 residues. The CDR3 loop is CASSHPHRGNEQFF. The CDR3 DNA is TGTGCCAGCAGCCATCCCCACAGGGGGAATGAGCAGTTCTTC.

This clonotype showed up just a few times. This chain links TRBV25-1 with TRBJ2-7, with D maybe TRBD1 (6 bases). V was shortened by 6 bases and J by 5 bases, with 8 bases between the two germline ends. Germline loops: CDR1 MGHDK, CDR2 SYGVNS. The CDR3 is 11 amino acids. The CDR3 loop reads CASRAGDEQYV. Written as DNA, the CDR3 is TGTGCCAGCAGAGCAGGGGACGAGCAGTACGTC.

This clonotype has just a few counts. The rearrangement uses TRBV2 and TRBJ2-7; D is undetermined. The CDR3 loop spans 13 amino acids. V lost 5 bases and J 1 base, leaving 9 bases between the germline ends. Germline V gene lookup returns CDR1 SNHLY and CDR2 FYNNEI. In DNA, the CDR3 is TGTGCCAGCAGTTCGGACGGTTCCTACGAGCAGTACGTC. Amino acids: CASSSDGSYEQYV.

The chain combines TRBV6-2 or TRBV6-3 with TRBJ2-3; 9 positions agree with TRBD1. J lost 7 bases, V lost 6 bases, and 11 bases had no gene match. The CDR3 contains 15 residues. Germline CDR1 is MNHEY and CDR2 is SVGEGT. CDR3 DNA sequence: TGTGCCAGCAGCAACCGGGACAGGGAGAAGAATACGCAGTATTTT. Translation gives CASSNRDREKNTQYF.

The rearrangement uses TRBV12-3 or TRBV12-4 and TRBJ2-1; D might be TRBD1 (5 bases). Trimming took 5 bases from V and 0 from J, leaving 17 bases between them. This CDR3 has 17 amino acids. CDR3 DNA: TGTGCCAGCAGTGCCCCAGGGCGCTCGAGCTCCTACAATGAGCAGTTCTTC. Protein sequence: CASSAPGRSSSYNEQFF.

There are many counts of this clonotype. The chain recombines TRBV20-1 with TRBJ2-5, with 11 bases identical to TRBD2. This CDR3 is built from 15 residues. V shed 4 bases, J shed 6 bases, and the junction held 10 bases outside the gene matches. Germline V CDR1 and CDR2: DFQATT, SNEGSKA (reference sequence). CDR3 in DNA: TGCAGTGCTACCGGGACTAGCGGCCCCTTGAAGACCCAGTACTTC. Amino acids: CSATGTSGPLKTQYF.

This clonotype was observed a few times. The chain couples TRBV20-1 to TRBJ2-2; 7 bases are a match to TRBD1. There are 13 residues in the CDR3. Germline V gene data show CDR1 as DFQATT and CDR2 as SNEGSKA (reference sequence). V was pared by 8 bases and J by 6 bases, with 9 bases of the junction left unmatched. Here the CDR3 reads CSIRRQGAGELFF. In DNA, the CDR3 is TGCAGTATTAGAAGACAGGGCGCCGGGGAGCTGTTTTTT.

CDR3 protein: CATSARQINKNIQYF. The CDR3 DNA is TGTGCCACCAGTGCCCGACAGATAAACAAAAACATTCAGTACTTC. V usage is TRBV24-1 and J usage is TRBJ2-4, with a possible D match to TRBD1 (5 bases). Germline assignment: CDR1 KGHDR and CDR2 SFDVKD. This CDR3 comprises 15 residues. Between the trimmed V and J ends, which lost 5 bases and 3 bases, there was a span of 13 bases.

This clonotype was found many times. The rearrangement uses TRBV29-1 and TRBJ2-7; 9 nucleotides agree with TRBD1. Unmatched junction bases numbered 8, after V lost 4 bases and J lost 4 bases. The germline V gene encodes CDR1 SQVTM and CDR2 ANQGSEA. The CDR3 loop spans 14 amino acids. This chain's CDR3 is CSVVGQGRSYEQYF. The CDR3 DNA sequence: TGCAGCGTTGTGGGACAGGGAAGATCGTACGAGCAGTACTTC.